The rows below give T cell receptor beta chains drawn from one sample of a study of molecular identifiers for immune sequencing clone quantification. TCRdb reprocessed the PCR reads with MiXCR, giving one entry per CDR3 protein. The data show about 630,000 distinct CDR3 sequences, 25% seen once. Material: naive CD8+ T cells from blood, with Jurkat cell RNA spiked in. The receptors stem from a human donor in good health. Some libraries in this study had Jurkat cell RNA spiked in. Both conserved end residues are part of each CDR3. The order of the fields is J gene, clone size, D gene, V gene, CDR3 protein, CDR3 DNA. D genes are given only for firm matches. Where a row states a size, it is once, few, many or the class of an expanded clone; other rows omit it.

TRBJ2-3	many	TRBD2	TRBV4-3	CASSQDRLAGLDTQYF	TGCGCCAGCAGCCAAGATCGACTAGCGGGACTGGATACGCAGTATTTT
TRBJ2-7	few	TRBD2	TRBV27	CASSPTGGNNYEQYF	TGTGCCAGCAGTCCCACGGGGGGGAATAACTACGAGCAGTACTTC
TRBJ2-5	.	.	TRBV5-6	CASSSPTSETQYF	TGTGCCAGCAGCTCGCCTACCAGCGAGACCCAGTACTTC
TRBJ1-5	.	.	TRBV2	CASSVDKNLQPQHF	TGTGCCAGCAGTGTAGATAAAAATCTACAGCCCCAGCATTTT
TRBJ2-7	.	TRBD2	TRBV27	CASSTSGVLYEQYF	TGTGCCAGCAGCACTAGCGGGGTCCTCTACGAGCAGTACTTC
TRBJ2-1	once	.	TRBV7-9	CASSLGYNERFF	TGTGCCAGCAGCTTAGGTTACAATGAGCGGTTCTTC
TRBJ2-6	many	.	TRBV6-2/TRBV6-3	CASRHRAGANVLTF	TGTGCCAGCAGACACAGGGCCGGGGCCAACGTCCTGACTTTC
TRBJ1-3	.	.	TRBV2	CASRDGGNTIYF	TGTGCCAGCAGGGACGGGGGAAACACCATATATTTT
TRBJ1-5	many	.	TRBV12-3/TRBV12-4	CASSFGPNQPQHF	TGTGCCAGCAGTTTTGGTCCCAATCAGCCCCAGCATTTT
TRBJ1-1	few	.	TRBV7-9	CASSLVRPVTEAFF	TGTGCCAGCAGCTTAGTTCGGCCGGTCACTGAAGCTTTCTTT
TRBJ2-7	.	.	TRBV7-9	CASSPWPGRSYEPYF	TGTGCCAGCAGCCCCTGGCCCGGCAGGTCCTACGAGCCGTACTTC
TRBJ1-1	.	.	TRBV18	CASSPLTDSTEAFF	TGTGCCAGCTCACCATTAACCGATAGTACTGAAGCTTTCTTT
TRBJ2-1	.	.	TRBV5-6	CASSLSQTLHNEQFF	TGTGCCAGCAGCTTGAGCCAGACCCTCCACAATGAGCAGTTCTTC
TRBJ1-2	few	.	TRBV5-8	CASSQVQTNYGYTF	TGTGCCAGCAGCCAGGTCCAAACTAACTATGGCTACACCTTC
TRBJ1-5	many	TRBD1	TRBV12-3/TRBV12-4	CASSPGQGSQPQHF	TGTGCCAGCAGCCCGGGACAGGGAAGTCAGCCCCAGCATTTT
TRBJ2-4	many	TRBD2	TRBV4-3	CASSHTSDLAKNIQYF	TGCGCCAGCAGCCACACTAGCGACTTAGCCAAAAACATTCAGTACTTC
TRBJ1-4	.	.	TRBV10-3	CAVQGTPNEKLFF	TGTGCCGTGCAGGGGACTCCTAATGAAAAACTGTTTTTT
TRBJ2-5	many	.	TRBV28	CASSRPTERARETQYF	TGTGCCAGCAGCCGCCCGACAGAGCGGGCAAGAGAGACCCAGTACTTC
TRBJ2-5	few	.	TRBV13	CASSFNRQAQETQYF	TGTGCCAGCAGCTTCAACCGACAGGCACAAGAGACCCAGTACTTC
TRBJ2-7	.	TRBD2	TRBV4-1	CASSQGTSGSIDVQYF	TGCGCCAGCAGCCAAGGGACTAGCGGGAGTATCGACGTGCAGTACTTC
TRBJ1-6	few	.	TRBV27	CASSLQGENSPLHF	TGTGCCAGCAGTTTACAGGGAGAGAATTCACCCCTCCACTTT
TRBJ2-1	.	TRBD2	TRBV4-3	CASSQDLVTSSYNEQLF	TGCGCCAGCAGCCAAGATCTAGTGACTAGCTCCTACAATGAGCAGCTCTTC
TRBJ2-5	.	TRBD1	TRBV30	CAWSVGQGRVSQYF	TGTGCCTGGAGTGTCGGACAGGGGAGGGTGAGCCAGTACTTC
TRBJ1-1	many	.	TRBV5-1	CASSLVPWGEAFF	TGCGCCAGCAGCTTGGTGCCCTGGGGTGAAGCTTTCTTT
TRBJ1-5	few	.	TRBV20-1	CSAKDRVSNQPQHF	TGCAGTGCTAAGGACAGAGTTAGCAATCAGCCCCAGCATTTT
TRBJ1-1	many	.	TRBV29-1	CSVVRNTEAFF	TGCAGCGTTGTTAGGAACACTGAAGCTTTCTTT
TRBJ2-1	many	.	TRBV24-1	CATSEYGQNSYNEQFF	TGTGCCACCAGTGAATACGGACAGAACTCCTACAATGAGCAGTTCTTC
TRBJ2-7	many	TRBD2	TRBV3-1	CASSQTLAGVTYEQYF	TGTGCCAGCAGCCAAACACTAGCGGGGGTTACCTACGAGCAGTACTTC
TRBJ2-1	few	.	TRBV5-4	CASSLGHQSGPYNEQFF	TGTGCCAGCAGCTTGGGACACCAGTCTGGACCCTACAATGAGCAGTTCTTC
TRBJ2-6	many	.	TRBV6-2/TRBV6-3	CASSYSSDRGLSGANVLTF	TGTGCCAGCAGTTACTCCTCCGACCGAGGCCTCTCTGGGGCCAACGTCCTGACTTTC
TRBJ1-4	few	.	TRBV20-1	CSARDIGAATNEKLFF	TGCAGTGCTAGAGATATAGGGGCTGCAACTAATGAAAAACTGTTTTTT
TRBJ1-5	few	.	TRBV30	CAWSLDSSSNQPQHF	TGTGCCTGGAGTCTCGACAGTTCGAGCAATCAGCCCCAGCATTTT
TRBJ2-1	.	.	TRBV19	CTSSIYGDLPYNEQFF	TGTACCAGTAGTATATATGGGGACTTACCGTACAATGAGCAGTTCTTC
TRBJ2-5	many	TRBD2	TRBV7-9	CASRGSQETQYF	TGTGCCAGCCGCGGGAGCCAAGAGACCCAGTACTTC
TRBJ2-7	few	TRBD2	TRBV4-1	CASSQRSGGAYEQYF	TGCGCCAGCAGCCAACGTAGCGGGGGGGCCTACGAGCAGTACTTC
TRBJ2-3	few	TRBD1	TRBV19	CASSDRVWTDTQYF	TGTGCCAGTAGCGACAGGGTTTGGACAGATACGCAGTATTTT
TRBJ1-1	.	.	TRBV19	CPSSAQPRQDFWMNTEAFF	TGTCCCAGTAGTGCCCAGCCCAGACAGGATTTTTGGATGAACACTGAAGCTTTCTTT
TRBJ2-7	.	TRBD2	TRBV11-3	CASSGGTSGPSYEQYF	TGTGCCAGCAGCGGCGGGACTAGCGGGCCCTCCTACGAGCAGTACTTC
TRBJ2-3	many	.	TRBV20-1	CSASPGRGSDTQYF	TGCAGTGCTAGTCCGGGAAGAGGGTCCGATACGCAGTATTTT
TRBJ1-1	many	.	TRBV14	CASSQDPPRRGTEAFF	TGTGCCAGCAGCCAAGATCCTCCCAGGAGAGGGACTGAAGCTTTCTTT
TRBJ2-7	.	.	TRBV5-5	CASTQGLAVPYEQYF	TGTGCCAGCACACAGGGGCTAGCGGTCCCCTACGAGCAGTACTTC
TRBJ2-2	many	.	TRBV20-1	CSARDSLFGELFF	TGCAGTGCTAGAGATAGCCTCTTCGGGGAGCTGTTTTTT
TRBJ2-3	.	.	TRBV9	CASSVGGGTEKQYF	TGTGCCAGCAGCGTAGGAGGGGGGACAGAAAAGCAGTATTTT
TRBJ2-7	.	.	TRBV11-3	CASSFRLVPYEQYF	TGTGCCAGCAGCTTCCGACTGGTCCCCTACGAGCAGTACTTC
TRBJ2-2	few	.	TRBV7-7	CASSLESTNTGELFF	TGTGCTAGCAGCTTAGAGTCCACAAACACCGGGGAGCTGTTTTTT